This TCR beta chain was captured in a study of T cell responses to AZD1222 COVID-19 vaccine. Whole-study results and caveats: Increases in Spike-specific TCR breadth and depth were seen after two AZD1222 doses. The peak T cell response came first, and repertoires were sampled only after it. Baseline serology detected seropositivity in only six AZD1222 recipients.

Pooling covered second doses at about 4 or about 12 weeks. TCRdb keeps only in-frame clones here, not all; method: immunoSEQ multiplex PCR. This table has under 200,000 clones, approximately 88% appearing once. Points on this clone: The antigen is not known.

Germline CDR1 and CDR2: SGHTA and FQGNSA. Trimming took 2 bases from V and 9 from J, leaving 14 bases between them. The CDR3 runs to 13 residues. The clonotype originates from an adult who received the AZD1222 COVID-19 vaccine. The chain uses TRBV7-2 and TRBJ2-7, with D unresolved. Sequenced here: peripheral blood, sampled 28 days after the second AZD1222 dose. The CDR3 sequence is CASSLPHHRRQYF. The CDR3 DNA reads as TGTGCCAGCAGCTTACCGCATCACAGAAGGCAGTACTTC.